The next 19 T cell receptor beta chains were all read from a single sample in a study of T cells after yellow fever vaccination. TCRdb used MiXCR to reprocess the 5' RACE reads, holding one entry per CDR3 protein. The sample carries fewer than 350,000 distinct CDR3 sequences, around 4% recorded once. The sample consisted of PBMCs, taken on the day of the yellow fever booster vaccination. Receptors were obtained from a man younger than 30 who received the YFV17D yellow fever vaccine.

This clonotype was recorded many times. The CDR3 DNA reads as TGCGCCAGCAGCCAAGAGGGCCTAGCGGGGGGCGCCTTCACAGATACGCAGTATTTT. Translation: CASSQEGLAGGAFTDTQYF. The chain couples TRBV4-3 to TRBJ2-3; 11 positions match TRBD2. The CDR3 totals 19 residues. V dropped 0 bases and J dropped 2; count of bases not matched to a gene: 10. CDR1 and CDR2 (germline): LGHNA, YSLEER.

The chain combines TRBV15 with TRBJ1-1, with a tentative D call TRBD1 (5 bases). Looked up from germline, CDR1 is LNHNV and CDR2 is YYDKDF (reference sequence). This CDR3 is 15 amino acids long. V shed 1 base and J shed 4 bases, with 13 bases lying between them. DNA for the CDR3: TGTGCCACCAGCAGAGGAGGGGTTGGGGTCACTGAAGCTTTCTTT. This translates into CATSRGGVGVTEAFF. The full variable domain, its missing parts supplied by reference TRBV15 and TRBJ1-1, is DAMVIQNPRYQVTQFGKPVTLSCSQTLNHNVMYWYQQKSSQAPKLLFHYYDKDFNNEADTPDNFQSRRPNTSFCFLDIRSPGLGDTAMYLCATSRGGVGVTEAFFGQGTRLTVV.

V usage is TRBV7-2 and J usage is TRBJ1-5; no definite D call. This CDR3 is built from 17 residues. Germline V lookup: CDR1 SGHTA, CDR2 FQGNSA. V shed 0 bases and J shed 2 bases, with 14 bases lying between them. The CDR3 is CASSLALDPYGNQPQHF. In DNA, the CDR3 is TGTGCCAGCAGCTTAGCCCTGGATCCCTATGGCAATCAGCCCCAGCATTTT.

This clonotype was seen more than once but under ten times. The chain couples TRBV4-1 to TRBJ1-2; the D is unclear. CDR1 and CDR2 (germline): MGHRA, YSYEKL. The CDR3 sequence is 15 residues long. The ends were cut back, 3 bases at V and 4 bases at J, with 15 bases in the middle. The CDR3 bases are TGCGCCAGCAGCCAGGGTGTAGCGGGAGTCTATGGCTACACCTTC. This gives the protein CASSQGVAGVYGYTF.

In this sample, this clonotype turned up a few times. The chain couples TRBV6-5 to TRBJ1-2, with unresolved D. Per the germline V gene, CDR1 is MNHEY and CDR2 is SVGAGI. Trimming removed 8 bases at V and 0 bases at J, with 13 bases between. This CDR3 has 14 residues. CDR3 bases: TGTGCCAGCCGCTTAGGGCTCCCTAACTATGGCTACACCTTC. Its translation is CASRLGLPNYGYTF.

This sequence joins TRBV29-1 and TRBJ2-7; D is possibly TRBD1 (5 bases). V was clipped by 4 bases and J by 1 base, with 8 bases between them. CDR1 is SQVTM and CDR2 is ANQGSEA in the germline V gene. The CDR3 extends over 12 amino acids. This CDR3 is CSVVAGSYEQYF. The CDR3, as DNA: TGCAGCGTTGTGGCAGGGTCCTACGAGCAGTACTTC.

The sample holds a few counts of this clonotype. J is TRBJ1-1 and V is TRBV10-3; D gene ambiguous. The CDR3 has 14 residues. The V gene's germline CDR1 is ENHRY and CDR2 SYGVKD. V was pared by 7 bases and J by 0 bases, with 12 bases between. CDR3: CAITRDPMNTEAFF. In DNA form, the CDR3 reads TGTGCCATCACCAGAGACCCCATGAACACTGAAGCTTTCTTT.

The table lists this clonotype with many counts. The gene calls are TRBV5-1 and TRBJ2-2; 12 nucleotides line up with TRBD1. The CDR3 extends over 16 amino acids. With V trimmed by 4 bases and J by 4 bases, 5 bases remained unmatched. Germline-derived CDR1 and CDR2 are SGHRS and YFSETQ. The CDR3 loop reads CASSPGQGAGTGELFF. In nucleotides, the CDR3 is TGCGCCAGCAGCCCGGGACAGGGGGCCGGCACCGGGGAGCTGTTTTTT. The full variable domain, completed using reference TRBV5-1 and TRBJ2-2, is KAGVTQTPRYLIKTRGQQVTLSCSPISGHRSVSWYQQTPGQGLQFLFEYFSETQRNKGNFPGRFSGRQFSNSRSEMNVSTLELGDSALYLCASSPGQGAGTGELFFGEGSRLTVL.

DNA of the CDR3: TGCAGTGCTAGAGATCGTCCGGGACCCTACGAGCAGTACTTC. Its translation: CSARDRPGPYEQYF. The chain joins TRBV20-1 to TRBJ2-7, with D tentatively TRBD1 or TRBD2 (5 bases each). Germline V gives CDR1 DFQATT, CDR2 SNEGSKA (reference sequence). Trimming removed 0 bases at V and 2 bases at J, with 11 bases between. The CDR3 has 14 amino acids.

This clonotype has more than one count but fewer than ten. The chain employs TRBV6-2 or TRBV6-3 and TRBJ1-5; 9 bases align to TRBD1. V dropped 0 bases and J dropped 5; count of bases not matched to a gene: 11. Germline CDR1 and CDR2: MNHEY and SVGEGT. The CDR3 spans 18 residues. The CDR3 bases are TGTGCCAGCAGTTACTCGAGGGGACAGGGCGATTGGTATCAGCCCCAGCATTTT. Translated, it gives CASSYSRGQGDWYQPQHF.

The chain uses TRBV5-1 and TRBJ1-2; 8 bases agree with TRBD1. J gave up 3 bases and V 1 base, and 8 bases lay outside the gene matches. Germline CDR1 SGHRS, CDR2 YFSETQ. This CDR3 region has 16 residues. CDR3 nucleotides: TGCGCCAGCAGCTTGTCCCGGTCGGGACAGGACTATGGCTACACCTTC. This gives the protein CASSLSRSGQDYGYTF.

V usage is TRBV5-1 and J usage is TRBJ1-5; TRBD1 is a possible D gene (6 bases). Germline CDR1 SGHRS, CDR2 YFSETQ. This CDR3 has 15 amino acids. Trimming cost V 0 bases and J 4 bases, with 11 bases left between them. CDR3: CASSLGTTGNQPQHF. DNA of the CDR3: TGCGCCAGCAGCTTGGGTACCACAGGGAATCAGCCCCAGCATTTT.

This clonotype was picked up a small number of times. The chain employs TRBV7-9 and TRBJ2-3; 10 bases fit TRBD2. This CDR3 region has 17 residues. J gave up 6 bases and V 2 bases, and 11 bases lay outside the gene matches. Germline values: CDR1 SEHNR, CDR2 FQNEAQ (reference sequence). In DNA form, the CDR3 reads TGTGCCAGCAGCTTATTCCTTACTAGCGGGGTGACCGATACGCAGTATTTT. Protein sequence: CASSLFLTSGVTDTQYF.

This clonotype was observed a few times. CDR3 sequence reads: CASSQPRQGRNNSPLHF. The CDR3 DNA follows: TGTGCCAGCAGCCAACCTAGACAGGGGAGGAATAATTCACCCCTCCACTTT. V gene TRBV3-1 combines with J gene TRBJ1-6, with 8 bases matching TRBD1. The trim removed 2 bases at V and 5 bases at J, leaving 8 bases unmatched. Germline values: CDR1 LGHDT, CDR2 YNNKEL (reference sequence). The CDR3 is 17 amino acids.

This clonotype has a handful of counts. The chain links TRBV11-3 to TRBJ2-1; 7 nucleotides line up with TRBD1. The CDR3 spans 14 residues. Germline V gene sequence: CDR1 SGHNT, CDR2 YENEEA. After removal of 5 bases from V and 4 bases from J, the junction contained 5 bases not matched to a gene. The CDR3 DNA reads TGTGCCAGCAGCCCGGGACAGTATTACAATGAGCAGTTCTTC. This gives the protein CASSPGQYYNEQFF.

This clonotype was detected only a few times. Written as DNA, the CDR3 is TGTGCCAGCAGCCTACAGGGCATCGAGCAGTACTTC. Amino acid sequence: CASSLQGIEQYF. This rearrangement joins TRBV12-3 or TRBV12-4 to TRBJ2-7, with a possible D match to TRBD1 (6 bases). CDR3 size: 12 residues. Trimming stripped 6 bases from V and 6 bases from J, with 12 bases between.

The table lists this clonotype with many counts. The chain recombines TRBV6-6 with TRBJ2-2, with TRBD2 identical over 8 bases. This CDR3 has 17 amino acids. V trimming: 4 bases; J trimming: 0 bases; junction bases outside the gene matches: 7. Germline V gene data show CDR1 as MNHNY and CDR2 as SVGAGI (reference sequence). The DNA for the CDR3 is TGTGCCAGCAGTTTTAGCGGGGACCCGACGAACACCGGGGAGCTGTTTTTT. This encodes CASSFSGDPTNTGELFF.

The V and J genes are TRBV19 and TRBJ2-3, with D perhaps matching TRBD2 (6 bases). CDR3 length equals 15 residues. The germline CDR1 and CDR2 sequences are LNHDA and SQIVND (reference sequence). V was clipped by 4 bases and J by 4 bases, with 15 bases between them. The CDR3 is CASSTGTLRADTQYF. The CDR3 coding sequence is TGTGCCAGTAGTACCGGGACTCTACGGGCAGATACGCAGTATTTT.

The table lists this clonotype with many counts. This chain links TRBV5-6 with TRBJ2-7, with D tentatively TRBD2 (5 bases). The CDR3 spans 13 residues. Deletions cut 4 bases from V and 6 bases from J, with 14 bases between. Germline V gene data show CDR1 as SGHDT and CDR2 as YYEEEE. CDR3 sequence (DNA): TGTGCCAGCAGCCCTCACATGGCGGGCGAGCAGTACGTC. The encoded protein is CASSPHMAGEQYV.